Reported below is one T cell receptor (beta chain). What it recognizes is unknown. This specimen comes from a study of T-cell reconstitution after alpha-beta-depleted transplantation in children. The study, taken as a whole, reports: Several hundred expanded graft clones reportedly gave rise to the alpha-beta T cells present about two months after transplant. There were some patients whose high TCRbeta diversity at day 60 came from surviving recipient T cells and thymic progenitors. Diversity and T-cell counts at one year after transplant derived mostly from new T cells.

Researchers prepared the TCRbeta library using unique molecular identifiers, the study reports. From the PCR reads, TCRdb called clonotypes with MiXCR, one entry per CDR3 protein. This sample yields some 600,000 distinct CDR3 sequences, of which over 10% are seen a single time; 2.2% belongs to the top ten. The CDR3 extends over 14 amino acids. Germline V gene data show CDR1 as KGHDR and CDR2 as SFDVKD. Trimming pared 3 bases from V and 4 bases from J, leaving 11 bases between. Sequences were derived from PBMCs, mostly from graft donor cells, sampled 360 days after TCRalphabeta/CD19-depleted stem cell transplant. The rearrangement uses TRBV24-1 and TRBJ2-5; D uncertain. This TCR derives from a male patient between 10 and 17 years old who had a stem cell transplant for acute myeloid leukemia, so the T cells may come from the graft donor. CDR3 amino acids: CATSDLLGGETQYF. The CDR3, as DNA: TGTGCCACCAGTGATCTACTGGGCGGAGAGACCCAGTACTTC.